This section outlines one T cell receptor beta chain sequence together with its context. Its target is not known. The data belong to a study of cytomegalovirus exposure and HLA in healthy donors. The wider study: The roughly 100 million unique TCR beta sequences, from approximately 170 million T cells, were found by an earlier analysis. General observations from the study: Certain indistinguishable V segments, among them TRBV6-2 and TRBV6-3, were excluded. After further analysis at a later stage, around 17,000 TCR beta sequences were associated with HLA alleles at 0.05 false discovery rate. Immune exposure data for these donors was limited to CMV serostatus.

PCR primers comprised 60 Vbeta and 13 Jbeta primers. Here immunoSEQ multiplex PCR was the method, and the copy in TCRdb shows in-frame clones only, minus some. Among about 130,000 clones, around 80% were seen once, and the ten largest hold less than 3%. V lost 10 bases to trimming and J lost 7 bases; unmatched junction nucleotides: 6. The CDR3 is 12 amino acids. The V gene's germline CDR1 is LNHDA and CDR2 SQIVND (reference sequence). The chain is built from TRBV19 and TRBJ1-5; TRBD1 matches at 8 bases. What was sequenced was PBMCs. The TCR was taken from a man in his fifties or sixties in good health and CMV-seronegative. The CDR3 protein is CATGQGGQPQHF. Here the CDR3 DNA reads TGTGCCACCGGACAGGGTGGGCAGCCCCAGCATTTT.